This TCR beta chain was identified in a study of blood T cell repertoires in COVID-19. Study-level background: Specimens from acute and convalescent COVID-19 originated in the United States, Italy and Spain. T cells, B-cell-depleted T cells, or PBMCs supplied cDNA or gDNA.

V dropped 2 bases and J dropped 0; count of bases not matched to a gene: 9. CDR3 length equals 17 residues. Per germline, CDR1 SGHKS and CDR2 YYEKEE (reference sequence). Per the original methods: Cell counts per sample came from amplifying reference gene primers. Using immunoSEQ multiplex PCR, the repertoire was profiled, and TCRdb retains in-frame clones only, with some absent. D and trimming were read from the DNA, whereas the V and J calls and clone size are those reported in that table. The data contain approximately 440,000 clones, about 91% of them singletons. Recruited during active infection, patients (from Seattle) were subsequently followed longitudinally.

The sequence came from a woman in her 50s with COVID-19, enrolled during active disease. The V and J genes are TRBV5-5 and TRBJ2-3, with TRBD2 identical over 7 bases. Sequenced: peripheral blood. CDR3 sequence (DNA): TGTGCCAGCAGCTTAGGGAGCGGGGCCCTTAGCACAGATACGCAGTATTTT. Its translation: CASSLGSGALSTDTQYF. Complete variable domain (other parts from reference TRBV5-5 and TRBJ2-3): DAGVTQSPTHLIKTRGQQVTLRCSPISGHKSVSWYQQVLGQGPQFIFQYYEKEERGRGNFPDRFSARQFPNYSSELNVNALLLGDSALYLCASSLGSGALSTDTQYFGPGTRLTVL.